The 32 T cell receptor beta chains in this list originate from one sample, sequenced in a study of OX40 agonist ivuxolimab in advanced cancers. TCRdb's table, derived via immunoSEQ multiplex PCR, lists solely in-frame clones and lacks some. This sample has roughly 64,000 clones, with approximately 90% found just once. The input for sequencing was CD4+ or CD8+ T cells sorted from blood, taken in a trial of the OX40 agonist ivuxolimab. These receptors were taken from an adult with an advanced solid tumor such as melanoma, head and neck, liver or kidney cancer.

V is TRBV18 and J is TRBJ2-2; D may match TRBD1 or TRBD2 (5 bases each). The length of the CDR3 is 14 residues. Germline lookup yields CDR1 KGHSH and CDR2 LQKENI. Trimming removed 3 bases at V and 9 bases at J, with 14 bases between. Here the CDR3 reads CASSPGTVFRELFF. CDR3 nucleotide sequence: TGTGCCAGCTCACCCGGGACCGTCTTTCGGGAGCTGTTTTTT.

The V call is TRBV6-5, the J call TRBJ2-3; D is unclear. With 5 bases removed from V and 2 bases from J, the gap between germline ends came to 14 bases. The germline gives CDR1 MNHEY, CDR2 SVGAGI. CDR3 length: 15 amino acids. As DNA, the CDR3 is TGTGCCAGCAGTCGGGCAGACTTCTTCACAGATACGCAGTATTTT. It codes for CASSRADFFTDTQYF.

The rearrangement joins TRBV19 to TRBJ1-1; D uncertain. The V gene's germline CDR1 is LNHDA and CDR2 SQIVND (reference sequence). The V end was cut by 4 bases, the J end by 1 base, with 10 bases between. The CDR3 spans 14 residues. This CDR3 is CASSNLLWNTEAFF. CDR3 bases: TGTGCCAGTAGTAATTTACTCTGGAACACTGAAGCTTTCTTT.

CDR3 nucleotide sequence: TGTGCCAGCAGTTACAGGGGGTGGTACGAGCAGTACTTC. Encoded protein: CASSYRGWYEQYF. This rearrangement joins TRBV27 to TRBJ2-7, with 8 bases lining up with TRBD1. The V gene's germline CDR1 is MNHEY and CDR2 SMNVEV (reference sequence). This CDR3 contains 13 residues. Germline trimming cut 4 bases from V and 4 bases from J; bases unmatched to any gene: 3.

This chain uses TRBV6-6 with TRBJ2-1, with D possibly being TRBD1 (6 bases). V was cut by 4 bases and J by 9 bases, with 16 bases left in between. The length of the CDR3 is 14 residues. The germline CDR1 and CDR2 sequences are MNHNY and SVGAGI (reference sequence). This CDR3 is CASSSQGFWAEQFF. In nucleotides, the CDR3 is TGTGCCAGCAGTTCTCAGGGGTTTTGGGCTGAGCAGTTCTTC.

The sample holds one count of this clone. The gene calls are TRBV5-6 and TRBJ2-7, with TRBD1 matching 7 bases. Germline V gives CDR1 SGHDT, CDR2 YYEEEE. This CDR3 has 11 amino acids. Germline trimming cut 4 bases from V and 11 bases from J; bases unmatched to any gene: 6. CDR3 protein: CASSLGQDKYF. The CDR3 DNA reads as TGTGCCAGCAGCCTCGGACAGGACAAGTACTTC.

The chain recombines TRBV30 with TRBJ1-2; TRBD1 might be the D (5 bases). Between the trimmed V and J ends, which lost 1 base and 5 bases, there was a span of 8 bases. The length of the CDR3 is 12 residues. The germline CDR1 and CDR2 sequences are GTSNPN and SVGIG (reference sequence). The DNA for the CDR3 is TGTGCCTGGAGTGAGGGGCGATATGGCTACACCTTC. Translated, it gives CAWSEGRYGYTF.

The chain is built from TRBV2 and TRBJ2-2; D ambiguous. V lost 7 bases to trimming and J lost 3 bases, with 15 bases between them. Germline values: CDR1 SNHLY, CDR2 FYNNEI. This CDR3 is built from 15 residues. For the CDR3, the DNA is TGTGCCAGCAAGTTAGGTACAGACTACACCGGGGAGCTGTTTTTT. Amino acids: CASKLGTDYTGELFF.

The chain combines TRBV10-3 with TRBJ1-5; unclear D gene. V was trimmed by 0 bases and J by 7 bases, leaving 10 bases between them. CDR1 is ENHRY and CDR2 is SYGVKD in the germline V gene. This CDR3 has 14 residues. CDR3 coding DNA: TGTGCCATCAGTGAGTCGAACCGGAACCAGCCCCAGCATTTT. This translates into CAISESNRNQPQHF.

This chain joins TRBV6-1 and TRBJ2-1; the D is unclear. The CDR3 has 13 amino acids. Germline lookup yields CDR1 MNHNS and CDR2 SASEGT. Trimming removed 4 bases from V and 5 bases from J, with 9 bases in between. The CDR3, as DNA: TGTGCCAGCAGTGTGGAGACGAACAATGAGCAGTTCTTC. Protein product: CASSVETNNEQFF.

This chain uses TRBV30 with TRBJ2-7; D may be TRBD1 (6 bases). Trimming removed 3 bases at V and 6 bases at J, with 21 bases between. Germline V CDR1 and CDR2: GTSNPN, SVGIG (reference sequence). The CDR3 is made up of 15 amino acids. The CDR3 here is CAWRGNRVSIGEQYF. Written as DNA, the CDR3 is TGTGCCTGGAGGGGAAACAGGGTATCGATCGGCGAGCAGTACTTC. Variable domain in full (rest from reference TRBV30 and TRBJ2-7): SQTIHQWPATLVQPVGSPLSLECTVEGTSNPNLYWYRQAAGRGLQLLFYSVGIGQISSEVPQNLSASRPQDRQFILSSKKLLLSDSGFYLCAWRGNRVSIGEQYFGPGTRLTVT.

J is TRBJ1-1 and V is TRBV18; a possible D gene is TRBD1 (6 bases). Germline CDR1 is KGHSH and CDR2 is LQKENI. This CDR3 has 17 amino acids. V lost 4 bases and J lost 0, with 18 bases in between. CDR3 DNA: TGTGCCAGCTCACTAACGGCGTCAGGGGAAATGAACACTGAAGCTTTCTTT. Translation: CASSLTASGEMNTEAFF.

The chain links TRBV28 to TRBJ1-3, with no clear D. The germline V gene has CDR1 MDHEN and CDR2 SYDVKM. This CDR3 has 12 residues. V lost 9 bases, J lost 0 bases, and 6 bases lay in between. Here the CDR3 DNA reads TGTGCCAGTTGCAGCTCTGGAAACACCATATATTTT. Translated, it gives CASCSSGNTIYF.

This chain connects TRBV5-1 to TRBJ2-1; 8 positions match TRBD1. The CDR3 has 14 residues. Germline V gene lookup returns CDR1 SGHRS and CDR2 YFSETQ. V was pared by 0 bases and J by 5 bases, with 1 base of the junction left unmatched. The CDR3 here is CASSLGDRNNEQFF. The CDR3 coding sequence is TGCGCCAGCAGCTTGGGGGACAGGAACAATGAGCAGTTCTTC.

The chain employs TRBV5-6 and TRBJ2-4; the D call may be TRBD1 or TRBD2 (5 bases each). Trimming stripped 2 bases from V and 7 bases from J, with 19 bases between. Germline-derived CDR1 and CDR2 are SGHDT and YYEEEE. The CDR3 contains 16 residues. This CDR3 is CASSFRGAGVGNIQYF. DNA of the CDR3: TGTGCCAGCAGCTTCCGGGGCGCTGGGGTTGGGAACATTCAGTACTTC.

This chain links TRBV28 with TRBJ2-7; D is perhaps TRBD1 or TRBD2 (5 bases each). CDR1 is MDHEN and CDR2 is SYDVKM in the germline V gene. This CDR3 region has 12 residues. With 11 bases removed from V and 0 bases from J, the gap between germline ends came to 11 bases. CDR3 region: CASGASSYEQYF. The CDR3, as DNA: TGTGCCTCCGGGGCGAGCTCCTACGAGCAGTACTTC.

In DNA form, the CDR3 reads TGCGCCAGCAGCTTGGCACAGGGCCACGAGCAGTACTTC. It translates to CASSLAQGHEQYF. The V gene is TRBV5-1, the J gene TRBJ2-7; the D gene is possibly TRBD1 (6 bases). V lost 0 bases to trimming and J lost 5 bases, with 9 bases between them. This CDR3 is 13 amino acids long. Germline CDR1 and CDR2: SGHRS and YFSETQ.

The rearrangement uses TRBV6-5 and TRBJ1-1; D call uncertain. Germline assignment: CDR1 MNHEY and CDR2 SVGAGI. V dropped 6 bases and J dropped 4 bases, with 12 bases sitting between them. This CDR3 comprises 13 residues. The CDR3 DNA is TGTGCCAGCAGCCTGGATAAGGGCACTGAAGCTTTCTTT. Translation gives CASSLDKGTEAFF.

The V call is TRBV28, the J call TRBJ1-2; a weak D match, TRBD1 (5 bases). Between the trimmed V and J ends, which lost 6 bases and 0 bases, there was a span of 8 bases. The length of the CDR3 is 13 residues. CDR1 MDHEN and CDR2 SYDVKM come from the germline V gene. The CDR3 coding sequence is TGTGCCAGCAGGACGACAGCTAACTATGGCTACACCTTC. It yields the protein CASRTTANYGYTF.

The chain couples TRBV18 to TRBJ2-4; possibly TRBD1 or TRBD2 for D (5 bases each). Trimming shortened V by 2 bases and J by 3 bases, and 14 bases separated the two germline ends. The CDR3 length is 16 residues. The germline V gene has CDR1 KGHSH and CDR2 LQKENI. The CDR3, as DNA: TGTGCCAGCTCACCAGATAGGGACGAAGGCAAAAACATTCAGTACTTC. This codes for CASSPDRDEGKNIQYF.

This clone appeared once. One junction end does not reproduce the germline sequence, and a read error may be involved. The chain recombines TRBV11-2 with TRBJ2-5; TRBD2 agrees at 9 bases. The CDR3 totals 18 residues. Germline CDR1 and CDR2: SGHAT and FQNNGV. This CDR3 reads CASSLDGWASGDQETQYF. DNA of the CDR3: TGTGCCAGCAGCCTAGACGGCTGGGCTAGCGGGGACCAAGAGACCCAGTACTTC.

Turning to this clone: One junction end does not reproduce the germline sequence, and a read error may be involved. The chain links TRBV20-1 to TRBJ2-7, with D perhaps TRBD2 (5 bases). Germline lookup yields CDR1 DFQATT and CDR2 SNEGSKA (reference sequence). The CDR3 contains 11 residues. CDR3 in DNA: TGCAGCGCTATCCGGGGAAGGGAGCAGTACTTC. Translated: CSAIRGREQYF.

This clone was picked up one time. This sequence joins TRBV5-1 and TRBJ1-3; maybe TRBD1 (5 bases). Germline CDR1 reads SGHRS; CDR2 reads YFSETQ. This CDR3 is 15 amino acids long. V shed 4 bases and J shed 0 bases, with 11 bases lying between them. The CDR3 DNA is TGCGCCAGCAGCAGGGGACGGGACTCTGGAAACACCATATATTTT. Translating it yields CASSRGRDSGNTIYF.

The count of this clone is one. This rearrangement joins TRBV2 to TRBJ1-1, with a tentative D call TRBD1 (6 bases). Trimming took off 6 bases at V and 0 bases at J, with 17 bases between the two ends. CDR1 SNHLY and CDR2 FYNNEI come from the germline V gene. This CDR3 spans 16 amino acids. This CDR3 reads CASRLYRQALNTEAFF. The CDR3 nucleotides read TGTGCCAGCAGGTTATACCGACAGGCCCTGAACACTGAAGCTTTCTTT.

In regard to this clone: One end of the junction is discordant with germline, which a read error may explain. The V call is TRBV7-7, the J call TRBJ1-1, with TRBD1 matching over 7 bases. The germline gives CDR1 SSHAT, CDR2 FNYEAQ (reference sequence). This CDR3 has 15 residues. CDR3 DNA: TGTGCTAGCAGCCTTAGACAGGGCGGCCATACTGAAGCTTTCTTT. Translating it yields CASSLRQGGHTEAFF.

This rearrangement joins TRBV5-5 to TRBJ2-2; unclear D gene. This CDR3 spans 12 amino acids. Trimming removed 6 bases from V and 1 base from J, with 4 bases in between. Germline loops: CDR1 SGHKS, CDR2 YYEKEE (reference sequence). Here the CDR3 reads CASNRNTGELFF. The CDR3 bases are TGTGCCAGCAACCGGAACACCGGGGAGCTGTTTTTT. Filled out from reference TRBV5-5 and TRBJ2-2, the complete variable domain reads DAGVTQSPTHLIKTRGQQVTLRCSPISGHKSVSWYQQVLGQGPQFIFQYYEKEERGRGNFPDRFSARQFPNYSSELNVNALLLGDSALYLCASNRNTGELFFGEGSRLTVL.

This clone has just one count. J is TRBJ1-1 and V is TRBV10-3; maybe TRBD1 (5 bases). The ends were cut back, 10 bases at V and 2 bases at J, with 14 bases in the middle. CDR3 size: 13 residues. Per germline, CDR1 ENHRY and CDR2 SYGVKD. CDR3 DNA sequence: TGTGCCACCAGGGTGGGAACTAACACTGAAGCTTTCTTT. As protein: CATRVGTNTEAFF.

CDR3 DNA sequence: TGTGCCAGCAGCGGGACACTCTATGGCTACACCTTC. This gives the protein CASSGTLYGYTF. The chain employs TRBV2 and TRBJ1-2; D may be TRBD1 (6 bases). This CDR3 has 12 amino acids. Germline V gives CDR1 SNHLY, CDR2 FYNNEI. The germline V and J ends were trimmed by 6 bases and 4 bases, with 9 bases remaining between them.

The genes are TRBV25-1 and TRBJ2-5, with 10 bases identical to TRBD1. Germline assignment: CDR1 MGHDK and CDR2 SYGVNS. This CDR3 spans 15 amino acids. V shed 1 base and J 4 bases; nucleotides not matched to a gene: 3. Here the CDR3 DNA reads TGTGCCAGCAGTGAATCGACAGGGGGCGGAGAGACCCAGTACTTC. Its translation is CASSESTGGGETQYF. Supplemented by reference TRBV25-1 and TRBJ2-5, the full variable domain reads EADIYQTPRYLVIGTGKKITLECSQTMGHDKMYWYQQDPGMELHLIHYSYGVNSTEKGDLSSESTVSRIRTEHFPLTLESARPSHTSQYLCASSESTGGGETQYFGPGTRLLVL.

The chain combines TRBV5-1 with TRBJ1-1; D might be TRBD1 (6 bases). Trimming removed 4 bases at V and 6 bases at J, with 10 bases between. The CDR3 is made up of 12 amino acids. The germline V gene has CDR1 SGHRS and CDR2 YFSETQ. The CDR3 spells CASSGQLAEAFF. For the CDR3, the DNA is TGCGCCAGCAGCGGACAGCTCGCTGAAGCTTTCTTT.

This chain connects TRBV7-8 to TRBJ2-1; 10 positions agree with TRBD2. V lost 5 bases to trimming and J lost 8 bases; unmatched junction nucleotides: 15. Germline V CDR1 and CDR2: SGHVS, FQNEAQ. The CDR3 sequence is 17 residues long. CDR3 in amino acids: CASSPRTSGALGDEQFF. The CDR3 coding sequence is TGTGCCAGCAGCCCTAGGACTAGCGGAGCCTTGGGGGATGAGCAGTTCTTC.

The V gene is TRBV5-4, the J gene TRBJ1-1; D unresolved. Germline V CDR1 and CDR2: SGHNT, YYREEE (reference sequence). CDR3 length: 15 amino acids. Trimming removed 1 base from V and 0 bases from J, with 10 bases in between. CDR3 residues: CASSLSAGMNTEAFF. The CDR3 region has the DNA TGTGCCAGCAGCTTGAGTGCGGGAATGAACACTGAAGCTTTCTTT.